A selection of T cell receptor beta chains follows, all from one sample in a study of identical twins. MiXCR was run by TCRdb on the 5' RACE reads, yielding one entry per CDR3 protein. The repertoire holds roughly 710,000 distinct CDR3 sequences, with over 5% as singletons. Sequenced input: naive T cells sorted from blood. These receptor sequences come from a man in his late teens or twenties in good health. Each CDR3 is given with its conserved first and last residue. Each record gives: D gene, clone size, J gene, CDR3 length, V gene, CDR3 DNA, CDR3 protein. The D gene is left open where the match is weak. Clone size is shown for a subset of rows, as once, few, many or a class of expanded clone.

d_call: TRBD1
clone_size: many
j_call: TRBJ2-5
cdr3_length: 15
v_call: TRBV5-5
cdr3_nt: TGTGCCAGCAGGAAGACAGGGGGGGGACAAGAGACCCAGTACTTC
cdr3_aa: CASRKTGGGQETQYF

d_call: TRBD2
clone_size: NA
j_call: TRBJ2-7
cdr3_length: 14
v_call: TRBV19
cdr3_nt: TGTGCCAGTAGTATAACTAGCGGGAGCTACGAGCAGTACTTC
cdr3_aa: CASSITSGSYEQYF

d_call: TRBD1
clone_size: many
j_call: TRBJ1-6
cdr3_length: 14
v_call: TRBV20-1
cdr3_nt: TGCAGTGCTAGGACGGACAGGGATAACTCACCCCTCCACTTT
cdr3_aa: CSARTDRDNSPLHF

d_call: NA
clone_size: many
j_call: TRBJ1-1
cdr3_length: 12
v_call: TRBV12-5
cdr3_nt: TGTGCTAGTGGTGAGAATGTCAGGGAAGCTTTCTTT
cdr3_aa: CASGENVREAFF

d_call: TRBD1
clone_size: many
j_call: TRBJ2-4
cdr3_length: 14
v_call: TRBV5-1
cdr3_nt: TGCGCCAGCAGCGGTACAGGGGGCCAGCGCATTCAGTACTTC
cdr3_aa: CASSGTGGQRIQYF

d_call: TRBD2
clone_size: NA
j_call: TRBJ2-1
cdr3_length: 20
v_call: TRBV5-1
cdr3_nt: TGCGCCAGCAGCTTGGACGGACTAGCGGGAGGCCCCAGCTCCTACAATGAGCAGTTCTTC
cdr3_aa: CASSLDGLAGGPSSYNEQFF

d_call: TRBD2
clone_size: few
j_call: TRBJ2-7
cdr3_length: 13
v_call: TRBV14
cdr3_nt: TGTGCCAGCAGCCAGTTAGCGGGAGAAGAGCAGTACTTC
cdr3_aa: CASSQLAGEEQYF

d_call: NA
clone_size: many
j_call: TRBJ2-2
cdr3_length: 14
v_call: TRBV20-1
cdr3_nt: TGCAGTGCCCCCCTAGGAGGGAGCACCGGGGAGCTGTTTTTT
cdr3_aa: CSAPLGGSTGELFF

d_call: TRBD1
clone_size: many
j_call: TRBJ1-5
cdr3_length: 13
v_call: TRBV20-1
cdr3_nt: TGCAGTGCCACTGTTCAGGGGGGGCAGCCCCAGCATTTT
cdr3_aa: CSATVQGGQPQHF

d_call: TRBD1
clone_size: many
j_call: TRBJ1-2
cdr3_length: 14
v_call: TRBV6-2/TRBV6-3
cdr3_nt: TGTGCCAGTACCGACAGGGGCTTTAACTATGGCTACACCTTC
cdr3_aa: CASTDRGFNYGYTF

d_call: NA
clone_size: many
j_call: TRBJ2-2
cdr3_length: 14
v_call: TRBV20-1
cdr3_nt: TGCAGTGCTAGGCGACACTCGAACACCGGGGAGCTGTTTTTT
cdr3_aa: CSARRHSNTGELFF

d_call: NA
clone_size: many
j_call: TRBJ1-2
cdr3_length: 15
v_call: TRBV5-1
cdr3_nt: TGCGCCAGCAGCCTGGGACAAAGAGCTAACTATGGCTACACCTTC
cdr3_aa: CASSLGQRANYGYTF

d_call: NA
clone_size: NA
j_call: TRBJ2-7
cdr3_length: 10
v_call: TRBV28
cdr3_nt: TGTGCCAGCATGGGCTACGAGCAGTACTTC
cdr3_aa: CASMGYEQYF

d_call: NA
clone_size: many
j_call: TRBJ2-6
cdr3_length: 15
v_call: TRBV6-5
cdr3_nt: TGTGCCAGCACTTCTAGCAATCCTGGGGCCAACGTCCTGACTTTC
cdr3_aa: CASTSSNPGANVLTF

d_call: TRBD1
clone_size: many
j_call: TRBJ2-3
cdr3_length: 14
v_call: TRBV11-2
cdr3_nt: TGTGCCAGCAGCCCCGACAGGGGGAGAGATACGCAGTATTTT
cdr3_aa: CASSPDRGRDTQYF

d_call: NA
clone_size: many
j_call: TRBJ1-5
cdr3_length: 18
v_call: TRBV24-1
cdr3_nt: TGTGCCACCAGTGATGGAAGCCACAGGGCCGGCTTCAATCAGCCCCAGCATTTT
cdr3_aa: CATSDGSHRAGFNQPQHF

d_call: TRBD2
clone_size: few
j_call: TRBJ2-1
cdr3_length: 14
v_call: TRBV7-2
cdr3_nt: TGTGCCAGCAGCCCGCGGGAGGGCCGCAATGAGCAGTTCTTC
cdr3_aa: CASSPREGRNEQFF

d_call: NA
clone_size: many
j_call: TRBJ2-2
cdr3_length: 13
v_call: TRBV6-4
cdr3_nt: TGTGCCAGCAGTGACTCGGTTCCCGGGGAGCTGTTTTTT
cdr3_aa: CASSDSVPGELFF

d_call: NA
clone_size: many
j_call: TRBJ2-7
cdr3_length: 11
v_call: TRBV20-1
cdr3_nt: TGCAGTGCCACTTGGCAGGGGGAGCAGTACTTC
cdr3_aa: CSATWQGEQYF

d_call: NA
clone_size: few
j_call: TRBJ2-5
cdr3_length: 15
v_call: TRBV7-9
cdr3_nt: TGTGCCAGCAGCTTAGCGCGACAGTACCAGGAGACCCAGTACTTC
cdr3_aa: CASSLARQYQETQYF

d_call: TRBD1
clone_size: few
j_call: TRBJ2-7
cdr3_length: 17
v_call: TRBV7-8
cdr3_nt: TGTGCCAGCACCTCAACAAGTATCGGGACAGGGATCTACGAGCAGTACTTC
cdr3_aa: CASTSTSIGTGIYEQYF

d_call: NA
clone_size: many
j_call: TRBJ2-1
cdr3_length: 14
v_call: TRBV27
cdr3_nt: TGTGCCAGCAGTTTGCTAGGGAAAAACAATGAGCAGTTCTTC
cdr3_aa: CASSLLGKNNEQFF

d_call: TRBD2
clone_size: many
j_call: TRBJ2-1
cdr3_length: 16
v_call: TRBV5-1
cdr3_nt: TGCGCCAGCAGCTTTTCCCCAGCGGGAGGTGTAAATGAGCAGTTCTTC
cdr3_aa: CASSFSPAGGVNEQFF

d_call: NA
clone_size: many
j_call: TRBJ2-1
cdr3_length: 14
v_call: TRBV29-1
cdr3_nt: TGCAGCGTTGTTAGGGACGGCTTCCTCAATGAGCAGTTCTTC
cdr3_aa: CSVVRDGFLNEQFF

d_call: NA
clone_size: NA
j_call: TRBJ2-1
cdr3_length: 13
v_call: TRBV27
cdr3_nt: TGTGCCATCAGGGGGAGGGTTGACGCTGAGCAGTTCTTC
cdr3_aa: CAIRGRVDAEQFF

d_call: NA
clone_size: many
j_call: TRBJ1-6
cdr3_length: 15
v_call: TRBV20-1
cdr3_nt: TGCAGTGCTAGAGGGAGCGGACGCTATAATTCACCCCTCCACTTT
cdr3_aa: CSARGSGRYNSPLHF

d_call: NA
clone_size: many
j_call: TRBJ2-3
cdr3_length: 14
v_call: TRBV12-3/TRBV12-4
cdr3_nt: TGTGCCAGCAGTTTACCTGCAATCACAGATACGCAGTATTTT
cdr3_aa: CASSLPAITDTQYF

d_call: NA
clone_size: many
j_call: TRBJ2-2
cdr3_length: 14
v_call: TRBV20-1
cdr3_nt: TGCAGTGCTAGGGACTCCGAGGGTGGCGGGGAGCTGTTTTTT
cdr3_aa: CSARDSEGGGELFF

d_call: NA
clone_size: many
j_call: TRBJ2-3
cdr3_length: 12
v_call: TRBV12-3/TRBV12-4
cdr3_nt: TGTGCCAGCAGTGCCATCCCAGATACGCAGTATTTT
cdr3_aa: CASSAIPDTQYF

d_call: TRBD2
clone_size: NA
j_call: TRBJ2-1
cdr3_length: 13
v_call: TRBV6-4
cdr3_nt: TGTGCCAGCGGGCGGGAGACTAGCGGGAAGCAGTTCTTC
cdr3_aa: CASGRETSGKQFF

d_call: NA
clone_size: NA
j_call: TRBJ1-6
cdr3_length: 18
v_call: TRBV4-1
cdr3_nt: TGCGCCAGCAGCCAGTTCTTCGGCAGGAGCTCCTATAATTCACCCCTCCACTTT
cdr3_aa: CASSQFFGRSSYNSPLHF

d_call: TRBD1
clone_size: NA
j_call: TRBJ1-2
cdr3_length: 17
v_call: TRBV5-5
cdr3_nt: TGTGCCAGCAGCCAGGGGCCCCCGGGACAGGGGATCTATGGCTACACCTTC
cdr3_aa: CASSQGPPGQGIYGYTF

d_call: TRBD1
clone_size: few
j_call: TRBJ2-1
cdr3_length: 14
v_call: TRBV12-3/TRBV12-4
cdr3_nt: TGTGCCAGCAGTACCGGGACAGGGGGAAATGAGCAGTTCTTC
cdr3_aa: CASSTGTGGNEQFF

d_call: NA
clone_size: many
j_call: TRBJ2-3
cdr3_length: 15
v_call: TRBV24-1
cdr3_nt: TGTGCCACCAGTGATTTGTCGCAGACCACAGATACGCAGTATTTT
cdr3_aa: CATSDLSQTTDTQYF

d_call: NA
clone_size: NA
j_call: TRBJ2-3
cdr3_length: 13
v_call: TRBV27
cdr3_nt: TGTGCCAGCGTTTCGGGTTCGGAAGATACGCAGTATTTT
cdr3_aa: CASVSGSEDTQYF

d_call: TRBD2
clone_size: many
j_call: TRBJ2-5
cdr3_length: 15
v_call: TRBV12-3/TRBV12-4
cdr3_nt: TGTGCCAGCAGTCCCGGACTAGCGGGTATGGGGACCCAGTACTTC
cdr3_aa: CASSPGLAGMGTQYF

d_call: TRBD1
clone_size: few
j_call: TRBJ1-5
cdr3_length: 15
v_call: TRBV20-1
cdr3_nt: TGCAGTGCTAGAGAAGACAGGGCGGGCGATCAGCCCCAGCATTTT
cdr3_aa: CSAREDRAGDQPQHF

d_call: TRBD2
clone_size: NA
j_call: TRBJ2-1
cdr3_length: 16
v_call: TRBV7-2
cdr3_nt: TGTGCCAGCAGACAGACCGGGGGACTAGCGTTAGATGAGCAGTTCTTC
cdr3_aa: CASRQTGGLALDEQFF

d_call: NA
clone_size: NA
j_call: TRBJ2-5
cdr3_length: 14
v_call: TRBV6-5
cdr3_nt: TGTGCCAGCAGTTTGTCACGTTTCCAGGAGACCCAGTACTTC
cdr3_aa: CASSLSRFQETQYF

d_call: NA
clone_size: many
j_call: TRBJ1-4
cdr3_length: 13
v_call: TRBV5-1
cdr3_nt: TGCGCCAGCAGCTTGAATGACCTGGAAAAACTGTTTTTT
cdr3_aa: CASSLNDLEKLFF

d_call: NA
clone_size: many
j_call: TRBJ2-5
cdr3_length: 14
v_call: TRBV7-2
cdr3_nt: TGTGCCAGCAGCCCAGGGATTTTCCAAGAGACCCAGTACTTC
cdr3_aa: CASSPGIFQETQYF

d_call: NA
clone_size: few
j_call: TRBJ2-5
cdr3_length: 14
v_call: TRBV20-1
cdr3_nt: TGCAGTGCTAAGAAGAGGACCTTGAAAGAGACCCAGTACTTC
cdr3_aa: CSAKKRTLKETQYF

d_call: NA
clone_size: few
j_call: TRBJ2-5
cdr3_length: 15
v_call: TRBV5-5
cdr3_nt: TGTGCCAGCAGCTCCCCAACGGGGGAAGAAGAGACCCAGTACTTC
cdr3_aa: CASSSPTGEEETQYF

d_call: NA
clone_size: many
j_call: TRBJ2-6
cdr3_length: 15
v_call: TRBV27
cdr3_nt: TGTGCCAGCAGACTTACAGGGTCCGGGGCCAACGTCCTGACTTTC
cdr3_aa: CASRLTGSGANVLTF

d_call: NA
clone_size: NA
j_call: TRBJ1-4
cdr3_length: 16
v_call: TRBV20-1
cdr3_nt: TGCAGTGCTAGAGATCTCCTTCCGGGACCTAATGAAAAACTGTTTTTT
cdr3_aa: CSARDLLPGPNEKLFF

d_call: NA
clone_size: many
j_call: TRBJ1-1
cdr3_length: 15
v_call: TRBV12-3/TRBV12-4
cdr3_nt: TGTGCCAGCAGTTTATATTGGCCAGGGCCCACTGAAGCTTTCTTT
cdr3_aa: CASSLYWPGPTEAFF

d_call: TRBD1
clone_size: NA
j_call: TRBJ2-4
cdr3_length: 17
v_call: TRBV27
cdr3_nt: TGTGCCAGCAGTGACGCGCCGGGACAGGGGGCCAAAAACATTCAGTACTTC
cdr3_aa: CASSDAPGQGAKNIQYF

d_call: TRBD1
clone_size: many
j_call: TRBJ2-7
cdr3_length: 16
v_call: TRBV7-8
cdr3_nt: TGTGCCAGCAGCTTAGGGGGACAGGGATTTTCCTACGAGCAGTACTTC
cdr3_aa: CASSLGGQGFSYEQYF

d_call: NA
clone_size: many
j_call: TRBJ2-1
cdr3_length: 11
v_call: TRBV29-1
cdr3_nt: TGCAGCGTTGAAGACACCCCTCCGCAGTTCTTC
cdr3_aa: CSVEDTPPQFF

d_call: NA
clone_size: many
j_call: TRBJ1-2
cdr3_length: 16
v_call: TRBV21-1
cdr3_nt: TGTGCCAGCACCCCCTTACGGGACGGGAACCTCTATGGCTACACCTTC
cdr3_aa: CASTPLRDGNLYGYTF

d_call: TRBD1
clone_size: many
j_call: TRBJ2-7
cdr3_length: 15
v_call: TRBV27
cdr3_nt: TGTGCCAGCACCCCCTTGGACAGGGGGCTCTACGAGCAGTACTTC
cdr3_aa: CASTPLDRGLYEQYF

d_call: TRBD2
clone_size: few
j_call: TRBJ2-7
cdr3_length: 14
v_call: TRBV20-1
cdr3_nt: TGCAGTTGGCCTTTAAGGGACTACAACTACGAGCAGTACTTC
cdr3_aa: CSWPLRDYNYEQYF

d_call: NA
clone_size: many
j_call: TRBJ2-7
cdr3_length: 14
v_call: TRBV7-2
cdr3_nt: TGTGCCAGCAGCTTAGCAATGAAGGGGTACGAGCAGTACTTC
cdr3_aa: CASSLAMKGYEQYF

d_call: TRBD1
clone_size: many
j_call: TRBJ2-7
cdr3_length: 14
v_call: TRBV16
cdr3_nt: TGTGCCAGCAGCCAATCGGGACAGGGGCTCGAGCAGTACTTC
cdr3_aa: CASSQSGQGLEQYF

d_call: NA
clone_size: NA
j_call: TRBJ2-7
cdr3_length: 14
v_call: TRBV12-3/TRBV12-4
cdr3_nt: TGTGCCAGCAGTTCTCGGACAGTCTCCTACGAGCAGTACTTC
cdr3_aa: CASSSRTVSYEQYF

d_call: NA
clone_size: many
j_call: TRBJ2-4
cdr3_length: 11
v_call: TRBV29-1
cdr3_nt: TGCAGCGTTGAGGGGGGAGACATTCAGTACTTC
cdr3_aa: CSVEGGDIQYF

d_call: NA
clone_size: NA
j_call: TRBJ1-1
cdr3_length: 13
v_call: TRBV11-3
cdr3_nt: TGTGCCAGCCAAAGGGGCAGCCACACTGAAGCTTTCTTT
cdr3_aa: CASQRGSHTEAFF

d_call: TRBD2
clone_size: many
j_call: TRBJ2-7
cdr3_length: 12
v_call: TRBV3-1
cdr3_nt: TGTGCCAGCTCAGCGGGAGGCTACGAGCAGTACTTC
cdr3_aa: CASSAGGYEQYF

d_call: TRBD1
clone_size: many
j_call: TRBJ2-3
cdr3_length: 16
v_call: TRBV20-1
cdr3_nt: TGCAGTGCTAGGAGGAGGACAGGGGGCAGCACAGATACGCAGTATTTT
cdr3_aa: CSARRRTGGSTDTQYF

d_call: NA
clone_size: few
j_call: TRBJ1-4
cdr3_length: 15
v_call: TRBV5-6
cdr3_nt: TGTGCCAGCAGCATAACGGGAGCAACTAATGAAAAACTGTTTTTT
cdr3_aa: CASSITGATNEKLFF